These 27 T cell receptor beta chains share one sample of origin, sequenced in a study of Ad26.COV2.S vaccination and SARS-CoV-2 variants. Measured with immunoSEQ multiplex PCR; TCRdb has only the in-frame clones, and not every one. The top ten hold about 3.9% of the sample, which has 350,000 to 450,000 clones, about 91% seen once. The sample was peripheral blood, taken after recovery from COVID-19. These receptors were taken from a human donor who had recovered from COVID-19.

This chain joins TRBV9 and TRBJ2-7; D is undetermined. Trimming took off 0 bases at V and 3 bases at J, with 10 bases between the two ends. Germline lookup yields CDR1 SGDLS and CDR2 YYNGEE. This CDR3 has 14 amino acids. CDR3 sequence reads: CASSVDGRLYEQYF. The DNA for the CDR3 is TGTGCCAGCAGCGTAGACGGACGGCTCTACGAGCAGTACTTC.

V is TRBV6-6 and J is TRBJ2-2; a possible D gene is TRBD1 (6 bases). The CDR3 spans 16 residues. Trimming removed 2 bases from V and 3 bases from J, with 13 bases in between. The germline CDR1 and CDR2 sequences are MNHNY and SVGAGI (reference sequence). The CDR3 loop is CASSYARGSDTGELFF. CDR3 coding DNA: TGTGCCAGCAGTTACGCCAGGGGTAGCGACACCGGGGAGCTGTTTTTT.

The chain couples TRBV27 to TRBJ2-4, with D unclear. CDR1 MNHEY and CDR2 SMNVEV come from the germline V gene (reference sequence). Trimming left V 4 bases short and J 6 bases short, with 13 bases between. The CDR3 extends over 14 amino acids. The CDR3 nucleotides are TGTGCCAGCAGTTCCCCGCAGGAAGGAAACATTCAGTACTTC. Its protein is CASSSPQEGNIQYF.

This rearrangement joins TRBV5-1 to TRBJ2-1; D gene unclear. The CDR3 consists of 15 residues. Germline V gene lookup returns CDR1 SGHRS and CDR2 YFSETQ. The germline V and J ends were trimmed by 4 bases and 0 bases, with 11 bases remaining between them. The CDR3 nucleotides are TGCGCCAGCAGCCGCCAGATGGGCTCCTACAATGAGCAGTTCTTC. Translating gives CASSRQMGSYNEQFF.

The chain couples TRBV6-5 to TRBJ1-5, with 8 nucleotides matching TRBD1. The germline CDR1 and CDR2 sequences are MNHEY and SVGAGI. Unmatched junction bases numbered 6, after V lost 5 bases and J lost 3 bases. The CDR3 has 15 residues. CDR3: CASSPVGQVNQPQHF. The CDR3 DNA reads as TGTGCCAGCAGTCCGGTGGGACAGGTCAATCAGCCCCAGCATTTT.

J is TRBJ2-3 and V is TRBV5-4, with 12 bases aligning to TRBD2. Germline CDR1 SGHNT, CDR2 YYREEE (reference sequence). CDR3 length equals 18 residues. Losses at the gene ends were 3 bases for V and 4 bases for J; bases not matched to a gene: 12. For the CDR3, the DNA is TGTGCCAGCAGCTCATCTACTAGCGGGGGGTTTCGGGCAGATACGCAGTATTTT. Translated, it gives CASSSSTSGGFRADTQYF.

The CDR3 loop is CASSLEMGPGLRSEAFF. Written as DNA, the CDR3 is TGTGCCAGCAGCTTAGAAATGGGCCCTGGTTTGCGGAGTGAAGCTTTCTTT. The gene calls are TRBV7-6 and TRBJ1-1; D is uncertain. The CDR3 loop spans 17 amino acids. In germline, CDR1 is SGHVS, CDR2 FNYEAQ. The V and J ends lost 1 base and 7 bases respectively, with 22 bases between them.

The chain combines TRBV2 with TRBJ1-2; 8 positions agree with TRBD1. The CDR3 length is 15 residues. Losses at the gene ends were 7 bases for V and 3 bases for J; bases not matched to a gene: 10. Germline assignment: CDR1 SNHLY and CDR2 FYNNEI. The CDR3 region has the DNA TGTGCCAGCATCCTGGGGACAGGTCCTCACTATGGCTACACCTTC. Translation gives CASILGTGPHYGYTF.

CDR3 loop: CAISENGGNQPQHF. For the CDR3, the DNA is TGTGCCATCAGTGAGAACGGGGGCAATCAGCCCCAGCATTTT. The chain joins TRBV10-3 to TRBJ1-5; no clear D gene. CDR1 is ENHRY, CDR2 SYGVKD, per germline. The CDR3 runs 14 residues. Trimming left V 2 bases short and J 2 bases short, with 7 bases between.

Comment on this clone: Other DNA sequences in this sample translate to the same CDR3. This chain links TRBV19 with TRBJ1-1; 7 bases are shared with TRBD1. CDR1 is LNHDA and CDR2 is SQIVND in the germline V gene (reference sequence). CDR3 size: 17 residues. The V gene end was trimmed by 6 bases and the J gene end by 1 base; junction bases not matched to a gene: 14. Here the CDR3 reads CASRRERQGGANTEAFF. The CDR3 DNA reads as TGTGCCAGTAGGAGAGAGAGACAGGGAGGCGCGAACACTGAAGCTTTCTTT.

The chain is built from TRBV6-5 and TRBJ2-5, with D hard to call. The V gene's germline CDR1 is MNHEY and CDR2 SVGAGI. The length of the CDR3 is 12 residues. The V end lost 6 bases, the J end lost 7 bases, and 12 bases lay between the germline ends. The CDR3 DNA sequence: TGTGCCAGCAGCAATAAGGCAGGGACCCAGTACTTC. Translated, it gives CASSNKAGTQYF.

This rearrangement joins TRBV5-1 to TRBJ2-1, with TRBD2 matching over 8 bases. Looked up from germline, CDR1 is SGHRS and CDR2 is YFSETQ. There are 15 residues in the CDR3. After removal of 0 bases from V and 7 bases from J, the junction contained 6 bases not matched to a gene. CDR3 amino acids: CASSLGSSGWNEQFF. CDR3 DNA sequence: TGCGCCAGCAGCTTGGGGTCTAGCGGGTGGAATGAGCAGTTCTTC. Using reference TRBV5-1 and TRBJ2-1 for the parts outside the CDR3, the full variable domain is KAGVTQTPRYLIKTRGQQVTLSCSPISGHRSVSWYQQTPGQGLQFLFEYFSETQRNKGNFPGRFSGRQFSNSRSEMNVSTLELGDSALYLCASSLGSSGWNEQFFGPGTRLTVL.

The chain couples TRBV28 to TRBJ1-5; no firm D call. CDR3 length equals 15 residues. Trimming took 6 bases from V and 3 from J, leaving 15 bases between them. Germline-derived CDR1 and CDR2 are MDHEN and SYDVKM. The DNA of the CDR3 is TGTGCCAGCAGATCGATGAGGGTTTCCAATCAGCCCCAGCATTTT. Protein sequence: CASRSMRVSNQPQHF.

In the case of this clone: Distinct nucleotide sequences in the sample also encode this CDR3. V and J are TRBV3-1 (or the pseudogene TRBV3-2) and TRBJ1-1; possible D gene TRBD1, 5 bases. Trimming took 3 bases from V and 0 from J, leaving 8 bases between them. Germline V gives CDR1 LGHDT, CDR2 YNNKEL (reference sequence). The CDR3 loop spans 14 amino acids. The CDR3 coding sequence is TGTGCCAGCAGCCAGGACACAGTGAACACTGAAGCTTTCTTT. Translation gives CASSQDTVNTEAFF.

The chain recombines TRBV19 with TRBJ2-2; TRBD2 might be the D (5 bases). V lost 7 bases and J 2 bases, leaving 11 bases between the germline ends. The CDR3 spans 14 residues. The germline V gene encodes CDR1 LNHDA and CDR2 SQIVND (reference sequence). The CDR3 region has the DNA TGTGCCAGTAAGCTAGCAACCAACACCGGGGAGCTGTTTTTT. Its protein is CASKLATNTGELFF.

CDR3 loop: CARSLGRRNEKLFF. CDR3 DNA sequence: TGTGCCAGAAGCTTGGGCCGGAGAAATGAAAAACTGTTTTTT. This chain connects TRBV5-3 to TRBJ1-4; no reliable D call. TRBV5-3 is flagged as an ORF with uncertain function. Trimming shortened V by 0 bases and J by 5 bases, and 8 bases separated the two germline ends. The length of the CDR3 is 14 residues.

The chain uses TRBV7-9 and TRBJ2-2; 8 nucleotides match TRBD1. From germline, CDR1 is SEHNR and CDR2 FQNEAQ (reference sequence). V dropped 5 bases and J dropped 5; count of bases not matched to a gene: 7. The CDR3 has 15 residues. The CDR3 coding sequence is TGTGCCAGCAGCGACCGGGACAGGAGGACCGGGGAGCTGTTTTTT. Encoded protein: CASSDRDRRTGELFF.

This clone was observed once. This chain uses TRBV5-6 with TRBJ1-4; D possibly corresponds to TRBD1 (5 bases). This CDR3 is 15 amino acids long. Trimming took 4 bases from V and 7 from J, leaving 17 bases between them. Germline assignment: CDR1 SGHDT and CDR2 YYEEEE. The CDR3 bases are TGTGCCAGCAGCCTGGTGAGGGGTTCCAGTGAAAAACTGTTTTTT. Translation: CASSLVRGSSEKLFF.

The chain carries TRBV4-1 and TRBJ2-3, with TRBD2 identical over 10 bases. This CDR3 spans 15 amino acids. Trimming at V came to 5 bases and at J to 3 bases, leaving 5 bases not matched to a gene. Germline V gene lookup returns CDR1 MGHRA and CDR2 YSYEKL. CDR3 bases: TGCGCCAGCAGCACATCGGGACTAGCGACAGATACGCAGTATTTT. Translated: CASSTSGLATDTQYF.

The chain recombines TRBV7-2 with TRBJ1-4; D is uncertain. Trimming shortened V by 1 base and J by 0 bases, and 9 bases separated the two germline ends. The CDR3 loop spans 16 amino acids. Germline V gives CDR1 SGHTA, CDR2 FQGNSA. The CDR3 DNA follows: TGTGCCAGCAGCTTAGTCGGCCGACCAACTAATGAAAAACTGTTTTTT. It is translated as CASSLVGRPTNEKLFF.

The V call is TRBV29-1, the J call TRBJ2-3, with 7 nucleotides matching TRBD1. V shed 6 bases, J shed 0 bases, and the junction held 6 bases outside the gene matches. CDR3 length: 14 amino acids. Germline V gene lookup returns CDR1 SQVTM and CDR2 ANQGSEA. CDR3 amino acids: CSVGQASSTDTQYF. The CDR3 nucleotides read TGCAGCGTAGGACAGGCTTCTAGCACAGATACGCAGTATTTT.

This chain joins TRBV7-9 and TRBJ2-1; 8 bases are a match to TRBD1. The CDR3 spans 15 residues. Germline assignment: CDR1 SEHNR and CDR2 FQNEAQ (reference sequence). V trimming: 5 bases; J trimming: 7 bases; junction bases outside the gene matches: 10. This CDR3 reads CASSRLPGQGNEQFF. CDR3 nucleotides: TGTGCCAGCAGCCGTCTCCCCGGACAGGGAAATGAGCAGTTCTTC. The full variable domain, in which reference TRBV7-9 and TRBJ2-1 provide the parts outside the CDR3, is DTGVSQNPRHKITKRGQNVTFRCDPISEHNRLYWYRQTLGQGPEFLTYFQNEAQLEKSRLLSDRFSAERPKGSFSTLEIQRTEQGDSAMYLCASSRLPGQGNEQFFGPGTRLTVL.

A remark on this clone: In the same sample, other DNA sequences code for this CDR3. This sequence joins TRBV10-3 and TRBJ2-7; D perhaps matches TRBD2 (6 bases). Deletions cut 0 bases from V and 6 bases from J, with 9 bases between. Germline CDR1 reads ENHRY; CDR2 reads SYGVKD. The CDR3 runs 13 residues. The CDR3: CAISESGGREQYF. CDR3 in DNA: TGTGCCATCAGTGAGTCAGGAGGGCGCGAGCAGTACTTC.

The V and J genes are TRBV7-2 and TRBJ2-1; possibly TRBD2 for D (6 bases). Looked up from germline, CDR1 is SGHTA and CDR2 is FQGNSA. This CDR3 contains 17 residues. The germline V and J ends were trimmed by 1 base and 0 bases, with 13 bases remaining between them. Here the CDR3 reads CASSLVGEESSYNEQFF. CDR3 bases: TGTGCCAGCAGCTTAGTGGGGGAGGAGAGCTCCTACAATGAGCAGTTCTTC. The variable domain in full, with the rest retrieved from reference TRBV7-2 and TRBJ2-1, is GAGVSQSPSNKVTEKGKDVELRCDPISGHTALYWYRQSLGQGLEFLIYFQGNSAPDKSGLPSDRFSAERTGGSVSTLTIQRTQQEDSAVYLCASSLVGEESSYNEQFFGPGTRLTVL.

The rearrangement links TRBV7-8 to TRBJ1-6; 7 bases fit TRBD1. This CDR3 spans 16 amino acids. V was pared by 3 bases and J by 4 bases, with 6 bases of the junction left unmatched. Germline loops: CDR1 SGHVS, CDR2 FQNEAQ. CDR3 region: CASSFGQALYNSPLHF. CDR3 bases: TGTGCCAGCAGCTTTGGACAGGCGCTTTATAATTCACCCCTCCACTTT.

This clone came up once. The gene calls are TRBV10-3 and TRBJ2-7, with 9 bases lining up with TRBD2. Germline CDR1 ENHRY, CDR2 SYGVKD. V shed 3 bases, J shed 1 base, and the junction held 13 bases outside the gene matches. The CDR3 spans 18 residues. The chain's CDR3 is CAISEKLAGVHPSYEQYF. CDR3 sequence (DNA): TGTGCCATCAGTGAAAAATTAGCGGGGGTTCACCCTTCCTACGAGCAGTACTTC.

This chain connects TRBV14 to TRBJ2-2; 11 bases match TRBD2. Germline trimming cut 8 bases from V and 0 bases from J; bases unmatched to any gene: 5. Germline lookup yields CDR1 SGHDN and CDR2 FVKESK. The CDR3 extends over 16 amino acids. This CDR3 reads CASSGLAASNTGELFF. In DNA form, the CDR3 reads TGTGCCAGCTCGGGACTAGCGGCGTCGAACACCGGGGAGCTGTTTTTT. Full variable domain (remainder filled in from reference TRBV14 and TRBJ2-2): EAGVTQFPSHSVIEKGQTVTLRCDPISGHDNLYWYRRVMGKEIKFLLHFVKESKQDESGMPNNRFLAERTGGTYSTLKVQPAELEDSGVYFCASSGLAASNTGELFFGEGSRLTVL.